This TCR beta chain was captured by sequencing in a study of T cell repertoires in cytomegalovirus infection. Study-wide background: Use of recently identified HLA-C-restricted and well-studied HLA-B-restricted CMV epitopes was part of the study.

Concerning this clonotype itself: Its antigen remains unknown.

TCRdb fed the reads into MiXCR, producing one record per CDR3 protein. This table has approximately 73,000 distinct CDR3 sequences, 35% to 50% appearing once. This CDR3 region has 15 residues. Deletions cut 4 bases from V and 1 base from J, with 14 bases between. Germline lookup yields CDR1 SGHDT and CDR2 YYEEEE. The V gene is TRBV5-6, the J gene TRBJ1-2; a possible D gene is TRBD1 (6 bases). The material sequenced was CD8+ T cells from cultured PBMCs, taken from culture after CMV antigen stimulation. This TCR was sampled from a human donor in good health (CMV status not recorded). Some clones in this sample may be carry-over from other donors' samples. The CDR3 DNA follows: TGTGCCAGCAGCGTACAGGGCTGGAGTAACTATGGCTACACCTTC. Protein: CASSVQGWSNYGYTF. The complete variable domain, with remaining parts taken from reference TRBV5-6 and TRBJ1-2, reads DAGVTQSPTHLIKTRGQQVTLRCSPKSGHDTVSWYQQALGQGPQFIFQYYEEEERQRGNFPDRFSGHQFPNYSSELNVNALLLGDSALYLCASSVQGWSNYGYTFGSGTRLTVV.